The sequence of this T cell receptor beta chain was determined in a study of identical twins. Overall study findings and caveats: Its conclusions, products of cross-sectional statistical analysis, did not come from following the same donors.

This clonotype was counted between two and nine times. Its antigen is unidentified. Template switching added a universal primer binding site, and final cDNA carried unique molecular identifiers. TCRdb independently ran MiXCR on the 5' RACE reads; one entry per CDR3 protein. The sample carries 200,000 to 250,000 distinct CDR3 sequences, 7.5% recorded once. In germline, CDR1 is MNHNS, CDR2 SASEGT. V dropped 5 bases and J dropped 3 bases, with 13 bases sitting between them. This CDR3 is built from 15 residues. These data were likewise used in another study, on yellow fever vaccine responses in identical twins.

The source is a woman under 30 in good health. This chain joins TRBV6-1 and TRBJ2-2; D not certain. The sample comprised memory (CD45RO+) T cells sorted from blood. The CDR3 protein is CASSQTPGYTGELFF. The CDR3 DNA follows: TGTGCCAGCAGTCAAACCCCGGGCTACACCGGGGAGCTGTTTTTT.